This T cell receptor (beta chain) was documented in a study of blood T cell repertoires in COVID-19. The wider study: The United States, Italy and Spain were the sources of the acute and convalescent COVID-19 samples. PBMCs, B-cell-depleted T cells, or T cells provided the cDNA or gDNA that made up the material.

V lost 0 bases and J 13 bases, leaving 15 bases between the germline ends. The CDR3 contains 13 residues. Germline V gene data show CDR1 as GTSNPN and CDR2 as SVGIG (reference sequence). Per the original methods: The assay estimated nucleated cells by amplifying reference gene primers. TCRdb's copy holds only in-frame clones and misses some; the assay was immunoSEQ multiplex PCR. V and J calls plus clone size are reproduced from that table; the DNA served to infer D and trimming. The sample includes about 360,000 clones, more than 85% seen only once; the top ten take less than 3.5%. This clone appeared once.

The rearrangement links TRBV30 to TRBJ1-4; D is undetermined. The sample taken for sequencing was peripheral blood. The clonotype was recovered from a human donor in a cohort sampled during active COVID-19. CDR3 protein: CAWSVRTGVRLFF. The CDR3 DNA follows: TGTGCCTGGAGTGTAAGGACGGGAGTAAGACTGTTTTTT.